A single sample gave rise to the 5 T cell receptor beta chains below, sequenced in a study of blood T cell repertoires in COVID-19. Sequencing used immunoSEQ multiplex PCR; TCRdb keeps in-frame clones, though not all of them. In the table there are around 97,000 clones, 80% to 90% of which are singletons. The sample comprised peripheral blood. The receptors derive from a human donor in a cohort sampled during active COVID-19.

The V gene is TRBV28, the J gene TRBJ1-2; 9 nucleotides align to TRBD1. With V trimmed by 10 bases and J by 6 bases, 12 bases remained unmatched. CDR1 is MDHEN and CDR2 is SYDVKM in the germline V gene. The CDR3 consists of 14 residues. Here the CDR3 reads CATAPTGGENGYTF. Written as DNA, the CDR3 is TGTGCCACCGCTCCGACAGGGGGGGAGAATGGCTACACCTTC.

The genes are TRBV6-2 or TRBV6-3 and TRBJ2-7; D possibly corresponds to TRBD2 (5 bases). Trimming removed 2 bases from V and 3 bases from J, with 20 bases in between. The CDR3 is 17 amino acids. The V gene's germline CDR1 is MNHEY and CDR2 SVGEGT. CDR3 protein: CASSYPIRGPADYEQYF. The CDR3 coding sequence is TGTGCCAGCAGTTACCCTATCAGAGGGCCAGCGGACTACGAGCAGTACTTC.

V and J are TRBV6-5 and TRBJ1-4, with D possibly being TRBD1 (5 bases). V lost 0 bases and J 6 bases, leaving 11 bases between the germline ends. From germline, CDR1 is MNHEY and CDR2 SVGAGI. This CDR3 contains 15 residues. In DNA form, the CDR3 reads TGTGCCAGCAGTTACTCGGGGGGTAGATATGAAAAACTGTTTTTT. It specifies CASSYSGGRYEKLFF.

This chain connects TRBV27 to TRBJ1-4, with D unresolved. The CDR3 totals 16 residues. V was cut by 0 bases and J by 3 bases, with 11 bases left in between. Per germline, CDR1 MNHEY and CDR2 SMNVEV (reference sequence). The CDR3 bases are TGTGCCAGCAGTTTATCGTGGGAGTTGGCTAATGAAAAACTGTTTTTT. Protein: CASSLSWELANEKLFF.

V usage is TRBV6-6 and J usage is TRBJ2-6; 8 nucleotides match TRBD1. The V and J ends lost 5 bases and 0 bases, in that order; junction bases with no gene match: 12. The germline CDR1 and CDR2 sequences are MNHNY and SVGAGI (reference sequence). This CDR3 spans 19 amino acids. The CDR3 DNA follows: TGTGCCAGCAGTCTCCACAGGGGGGAAGGCCTCTCTGGGGCCAACGTCCTGACTTTC. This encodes CASSLHRGEGLSGANVLTF.